These T cell receptor beta chains were read from a single sample in a study of PD-L1 blockade in urothelial cancer. Profiling relied on immunoSEQ multiplex PCR, and the TCRdb table lists in-frame clones only, not all of them. The data hold around 40,000 clones, with 70% to 90% observed a single time. The material sequenced was PBMCs, taken around atezolizumab (anti-PD-L1) treatment. The source of these receptors is a man aged 55-75 years with urothelial cancer. CDR3s include the opening cysteine and the closing phenylalanine or tryptophan. A D gene is named only where the DNA matches it firmly. Expanded clones are given a class, and other clones once, few, many or no size at all.

j_gene | abundance | len | v_gene | d_gene | CDR3nt | CDR3aa
TRBJ1-4 | . | 16 | TRBV7-3 | . | TGTGCCAGCAGCTTAACGGGTCGGCAGGGAAATGAAAAACTGTTTTTT | CASSLTGRQGNEKLFF
TRBJ1-1 | . | 14 | TRBV2 | TRBD1 | TGTGCCAGCAAACCGGGACAGGGGTGGACTGAAGCTTTCTTT | CASKPGQGWTEAFF
TRBJ2-2 | . | 13 | TRBV2 | . | TGTGCCAGCAGACAGACTAAAACCGGGGAGCTGTTTTTT | CASRQTKTGELFF
TRBJ2-1 | . | 14 | TRBV11-2 | TRBD2 | TGTGCCAGCAGCAGGACTAGCGGGAGGAATGAGCAGTTCTTC | CASSRTSGRNEQFF
TRBJ2-7 | . | 16 | TRBV5-1 | TRBD2 | TGCGCCAGCAGCTTGCCAACTAGCGGGAGATGGGGCGAGCAGTACTTC | CASSLPTSGRWGEQYF
TRBJ1-2 | . | 15 | TRBV19 | . | TGTGCCAGTAGTACGACCGGGACAACACGCTATGGCTACACCTTC | CASSTTGTTRYGYTF
TRBJ1-1 | . | 15 | TRBV5-6 | . | TGTGCCAGCAGCTTGGTAAGGGACATGAACACTGAAGCTTTCTTT | CASSLVRDMNTEAFF
TRBJ2-6 | . | 17 | TRBV5-4 | . | TGTGCCAGCCTGACCGTGCCGGGATACTCTGGGGCCAACGTCCTGACTTTC | CASLTVPGYSGANVLTF
TRBJ1-2 | . | 12 | TRBV6-5 | TRBD1 | TGTGCCAGCAAAACAGGGGACTATGGCTACACCTTC | CASKTGDYGYTF
TRBJ1-2 | . | 15 | TRBV18 | TRBD1 | TGTGCCAGCTCACCACGGACAGGTGAAAACTATGGCTACACCTTC | CASSPRTGENYGYTF
TRBJ2-5 | . | 17 | TRBV7-2 | TRBD2 | TGTGCCAGCAGCTTAGGACTTAGCGGGGCGTTTCAAGAGACCCAGTACTTC | CASSLGLSGAFQETQYF
TRBJ1-1 | . | 12 | TRBV19 | . | TGTGCCAGTAGTATCCGTGAGGCTGAAGCTTTCTTT | CASSIREAEAFF
TRBJ2-5 | . | 13 | TRBV5-6 | TRBD2 | TGTGCCAGCAGTACCGGGACTAGCGGGGTCCCGTACTTC | CASSTGTSGVPYF
TRBJ1-2 | . | 13 | TRBV4-2 | . | TGTGCCAGCAGCCAGGCCCATAACTATGGCTACACCTTC | CASSQAHNYGYTF
TRBJ1-4 | . | 13 | TRBV7-3 | TRBD1 | TGTGCCAGCAGACAGGGGGGCCGGGAAAAACTGTTTTTT | CASRQGGREKLFF
TRBJ2-7 | . | 12 | TRBV12-5 | . | TGTGCTAGTGGTATAGACTACAGGGTTGTGAACTTC | CASGIDYRVVNF
TRBJ1-1 | . | 13 | TRBV19 | TRBD1 | TGTGCCAGTAGTGATGTACAGGGGGTTGAAGCTTTCTTT | CASSDVQGVEAFF
TRBJ2-5 | . | 14 | TRBV30 | TRBD1 | TGTGCCTGGACCGGCACAGGGGGCTCAGAGACCCAGTACTTC | CAWTGTGGSETQYF
TRBJ1-1 | . | 14 | TRBV10-3 | TRBD1 | TGTGCCACCCAGATGACAGGGAGGAACACTGAAGCTTTCTTT | CATQMTGRNTEAFF
TRBJ2-4 | . | 15 | TRBV19 | . | TGTGCCGGGGGGGACAACGGGGTGGCCAAAAACATTCAGTACTTC | CAGGDNGVAKNIQYF
TRBJ1-5 | . | 15 | TRBV19 | TRBD1 | TGTGCCAGTAGTATCTGGACAGGAGCAAGTCAGCCCCAGCATTTT | CASSIWTGASQPQHF
TRBJ2-3 | . | 15 | TRBV6-5 | . | TGTGCCAGCAGTTACGGGGATACCAGGGCAGATACGCAGTATTTT | CASSYGDTRADTQYF
TRBJ2-3 | . | 18 | TRBV5-1 | TRBD2 | TGCGCCAGCAGCTTCGAGACTAGCGGGGGGACTAGCACAGATACGCAGTATTTT | CASSFETSGGTSTDTQYF
TRBJ2-1 | . | 18 | TRBV7-2 | TRBD2 | TGTGCCAGCAGCTTAGCGGGGGGGTCGAACACCCGAGGGGCTGAGCAGTTCTTC | CASSLAGGSNTRGAEQFF
TRBJ1-2 | few | 15 | TRBV12-5 | . | TGTGCTAGTGGGAACCCAGGGAACGGTAACTATGGCTACACCTTC | CASGNPGNGNYGYTF
TRBJ1-2 | . | 15 | TRBV6-6 | TRBD1 | TGTGCCAGCAGTTACTCGGCAGGGGGCGGTGATGGCTACACCTTC | CASSYSAGGGDGYTF
TRBJ1-6 | . | 15 | TRBV2 | . | TGTGCCAGCAGTGAAGCGTCAGGGGCCAATTCACCCCTCCACTTT | CASSEASGANSPLHF
TRBJ2-7 | . | 15 | TRBV11-2 | TRBD1 | TGTGCCAGCAGCTTACCCAGGGGGTCAGCCTACGAGCAGTACTTC | CASSLPRGSAYEQYF
TRBJ1-1 | . | 15 | TRBV18 | TRBD1 | TGTGCCAGTTCGGTCCTAGGACAGGGAAACACTGAAGCTTTCTTT | CASSVLGQGNTEAFF
TRBJ2-5 | . | 16 | TRBV7-2 | TRBD2 | TGTGCCAGCAGCCCGGGACTAGCGCTGATCCAAGAGACCCAGTACTTC | CASSPGLALIQETQYF
TRBJ1-2 | . | 16 | TRBV7-9 | TRBD1 | TGTGCCAGCAGCTTAGTGGGACAGGGATCGCCAAACGGCTACACCTTC | CASSLVGQGSPNGYTF
TRBJ2-1 | . | 13 | TRBV2 | TRBD1 | TGTGCCAGCAGTGGGGACAGGGGCAATGAGCAGTTCTTC | CASSGDRGNEQFF
TRBJ2-1 | . | 16 | TRBV5-1 | TRBD1 | TGCGCCAGCAGCTTGGTTTTCCAGGGGGACTACAATGAGCAGTTCTTC | CASSLVFQGDYNEQFF